The 24 T cell receptor beta chains given below trace back to one sample, sequenced in a study of technical replicates of blood from a handful of donors (TCRdb year 2017). Library creation used the immunoSEQ multiplex PCR assay. Held by TCRdb, this immuneACCESS table contains in-frame sequences only and omits some clones. Under half of the omission traces to an unresolved V gene where checked; the cause of the rest is unknown. Recorded for this sample are around 68,000 clones; 75% to 95% of them occurred a single time. Approximately 0.34% of the sample is taken by the ten largest. Sequencing input: T cells isolated from PBMCs. The source is a human donor in good health. Some clones in this sample may be carry-over from other donors' samples.

The rearrangement links TRBV6-5 to TRBJ2-2; the D gene is possibly TRBD2 (5 bases). The V gene's germline CDR1 is MNHEY and CDR2 SVGAGI. The CDR3 is 13 amino acids. V gave up 1 base and J gave up 6 bases, with 6 bases separating them. CDR3 sequence reads: CASSYLGAGELFF. CDR3 sequence (DNA): TGTGCCAGCAGTTACTTGGGAGCCGGGGAGCTGTTTTTT.

The chain recombines TRBV7-2 with TRBJ2-5, with D perhaps TRBD1 (6 bases). V dropped 2 bases and J dropped 4 bases, with 8 bases sitting between them. CDR1 and CDR2 from the germline V gene are SGHTA and FQGNSA. CDR3 length equals 13 residues. CDR3 nucleotide sequence: TGTGCCAGCAGCTTATGGGACACAGAGACCCAGTACTTC. As protein: CASSLWDTETQYF. The whole variable domain, filled in from reference TRBV7-2 and TRBJ2-5, reads GAGVSQSPSNKVTEKGKDVELRCDPISGHTALYWYRQSLGQGLEFLIYFQGNSAPDKSGLPSDRFSAERTGGSVSTLTIQRTQQEDSAVYLCASSLWDTETQYFGPGTRLLVL.

The chain links TRBV7-2 to TRBJ1-6; 9 bases fit TRBD1. Germline-derived CDR1 and CDR2 are SGHTA and FQGNSA. J lost 10 bases, V lost 1 base, and 8 bases had no gene match. The CDR3 sequence is 16 residues long. This CDR3 is CASSLGGQGGGSPLHF. DNA for the CDR3: TGTGCCAGCAGCTTAGGGGGACAGGGTGGTGGATCACCCCTCCACTTT.

The V call is TRBV7-9, the J call TRBJ2-7; 10 nucleotides match TRBD2. Germline V gene sequence: CDR1 SEHNR, CDR2 FQNEAQ (reference sequence). This CDR3 is built from 16 residues. The V and J ends lost 5 bases and 6 bases, in that order; junction bases with no gene match: 13. Written as DNA, the CDR3 is TGTGCCAGCAGCCATAGCCCAACTAGCGGGACGCTCGAGCAGTACTTC. Its translation: CASSHSPTSGTLEQYF.

The V and J genes are TRBV6-6 and TRBJ2-3; a possible D gene is TRBD2 (6 bases). This CDR3 has 13 amino acids. Per germline, CDR1 MNHNY and CDR2 SVGAGI (reference sequence). The germline V and J ends were trimmed by 8 bases and 0 bases, with 9 bases remaining between them. The CDR3 bases are TGTGCCAGCGAAGGGACTAGCACAGATACGCAGTATTTT. It yields the protein CASEGTSTDTQYF.

V gene TRBV11-3 combines with J gene TRBJ2-7; TRBD2 matches at 9 bases. This CDR3 contains 14 residues. The J segment lost 4 bases and the V segment lost 5 bases, leaving 6 bases of the junction unmatched. The germline V gene encodes CDR1 SGHNT and CDR2 YENEEA. CDR3 amino acids: CASSPRGGLYEQYF. As DNA, the CDR3 is TGTGCCAGCAGCCCGCGGGGGGGACTGTACGAGCAGTACTTC.

J is TRBJ1-5 and V is TRBV27; 9 bases line up with TRBD1. Germline V CDR1 and CDR2: MNHEY, SMNVEV (reference sequence). The CDR3 totals 14 residues. V lost 5 bases to trimming and J lost 6 bases; unmatched junction nucleotides: 5. The CDR3 loop reads CASSPRQGVQPQHF. In DNA, the CDR3 is TGTGCCAGCAGTCCCCGACAGGGGGTTCAGCCCCAGCATTTT.

J is TRBJ2-3 and V is TRBV27, with 8 bases identical to TRBD2. The CDR3 loop spans 16 amino acids. V trimming: 0 bases; J trimming: 6 bases; junction bases outside the gene matches: 8. CDR1 is MNHEY and CDR2 is SMNVEV in the germline V gene (reference sequence). The CDR3 nucleotides read TGTGCCAGCAGTTTATCGTCTTCGGGGGGGCTCGATACGCAGTATTTT. This encodes CASSLSSSGGLDTQYF.

The V call is TRBV7-9, the J call TRBJ2-7; TRBD2 might be the D (5 bases). V was cut by 2 bases and J by 5 bases, with 13 bases left in between. This CDR3 is 14 amino acids long. Germline CDR1 SEHNR, CDR2 FQNEAQ (reference sequence). CDR3 loop: CASSLSPSGNEQYF. The CDR3 bases are TGTGCCAGCAGCTTAAGCCCATCCGGGAACGAGCAGTACTTC.

The gene calls are TRBV9 and TRBJ1-1, with D unclear. V was cut by 3 bases and J by 0 bases, with 6 bases left in between. CDR3 length: 13 residues. CDR1 and CDR2 from the germline V gene are SGDLS and YYNGEE. CDR3 bases: TGTGCCAGCAGCGCGGGAATGAACACTGAAGCTTTCTTT. Protein sequence: CASSAGMNTEAFF.

This clone has only one observation. V gene TRBV7-9 combines with J gene TRBJ1-1; 7 bases align to TRBD1. CDR3 length: 15 amino acids. Germline V lookup: CDR1 SEHNR, CDR2 FQNEAQ (reference sequence). With 4 bases clipped from V and 6 bases from J, the junction kept 11 bases outside the gene matches. This CDR3 is CASSYQGDIGAEAFF. The DNA for the CDR3 is TGTGCCAGCAGCTATCAGGGGGATATTGGGGCTGAAGCTTTCTTT.

On this clone: The junction and the germline gene differ at one end; a read error may be behind it. The rearrangement links TRBV7-2 to TRBJ1-5; D gene ambiguous. This CDR3 has 13 amino acids. Germline CDR1 is SGHTA and CDR2 is FQGNSA. The CDR3 loop reads CAGSQQRNQPQHF. The CDR3 nucleotides read TGTGCCGGCAGCCAACAGAGAAATCAGCCCCAGCATTTT.

The rearrangement links TRBV2 to TRBJ2-1; 7 bases match TRBD2. This CDR3 is 13 amino acids long. CDR1 and CDR2 (germline): SNHLY, FYNNEI. The ends lost 9 bases at V and 0 bases at J; junction bases unmatched: 2. The CDR3 spells CARGGNSYNEQFF. The CDR3 DNA is TGTGCCAGGGGGGGGAACTCCTACAATGAGCAGTTCTTC.

The chain recombines TRBV28 with TRBJ1-2; no reliable D call. CDR1 is MDHEN, CDR2 SYDVKM, per germline. Trimming removed 6 bases from V and 8 bases from J, with 22 bases in between. The CDR3 consists of 15 residues. This CDR3 reads CASSFAGDGFGGYTF. The CDR3 DNA reads TGTGCCAGCAGCTTTGCCGGGGATGGTTTCGGCGGCTACACCTTC.

This chain joins TRBV5-1 and TRBJ1-5, with a possible D match to TRBD1 (6 bases). The CDR3 has 15 amino acids. Germline CDR1 SGHRS, CDR2 YFSETQ. Trimming pared 3 bases from V and 6 bases from J, leaving 16 bases between. The CDR3 is CASSWDGGGGQPQHF. CDR3 DNA sequence: TGCGCCAGCAGCTGGGATGGGGGCGGGGGTCAGCCCCAGCATTTT.

This chain joins TRBV28 and TRBJ1-1, with 8 bases fitting TRBD1. After removal of 6 bases from V and 3 bases from J, the junction contained 3 bases not matched to a gene. The CDR3 has 13 amino acids. Per the germline V gene, CDR1 is MDHEN and CDR2 is SYDVKM. The CDR3 region is CASRPQGDTEAFF. The CDR3 bases are TGTGCCAGCAGACCACAGGGGGACACTGAAGCTTTCTTT.

Of note for this clone: This same CDR3 is encoded by further DNA sequences in the sample. V and J are TRBV7-9 and TRBJ1-1, with TRBD1 as a possible D gene (5 bases). The V gene lost 1 base and the J gene lost 1 base, with 7 bases spanning the gap. Germline-derived CDR1 and CDR2 are SEHNR and FQNEAQ (reference sequence). This CDR3 region has 14 residues. CDR3 bases: TGTGCCAGCAGCTTAGTGGGGGGGAACACTGAAGCTTTCTTT. It encodes CASSLVGGNTEAFF.

The J gene is TRBJ2-1, the V gene TRBV10-3; TRBD2 aligns across 9 bases. J lost 6 bases, V lost 10 bases, and 7 bases had no gene match. Germline CDR1 ENHRY, CDR2 SYGVKD. The CDR3 totals 13 residues. CDR3 nucleotide sequence: TGTGCCACCTTAGCGGGAGTTACCAATGAGCAGTTCTTC. Its protein is CATLAGVTNEQFF.

V usage is TRBV6-1 and J usage is TRBJ1-2; 9 nucleotides agree with TRBD1. This CDR3 has 16 residues. V shed 4 bases, J shed 7 bases, and the junction held 13 bases outside the gene matches. Germline lookup yields CDR1 MNHNS and CDR2 SASEGT. The CDR3 sequence: CASSVGPATGGSGYTF. CDR3 coding DNA: TGTGCCAGCAGTGTTGGACCCGCGACAGGGGGAAGTGGCTACACCTTC.

This clone was counted a few times. V usage is TRBV30 and J usage is TRBJ1-5; D possibly corresponds to TRBD1 (6 bases). Trimming left V 1 base short and J 5 bases short, with 12 bases between. Germline assignment: CDR1 GTSNPN and CDR2 SVGIG (reference sequence). The CDR3 extends over 14 amino acids. The CDR3 reads CAWSAGASDQPQHF. For the CDR3, the DNA is TGTGCCTGGAGTGCAGGGGCGTCCGATCAGCCCCAGCATTTT.

The V and J genes are TRBV11-2 and TRBJ2-7; 8 nucleotides align to TRBD2. The CDR3 loop spans 15 amino acids. Germline-derived CDR1 and CDR2 are SGHAT and FQNNGV. With V trimmed by 0 bases and J by 2 bases, 3 bases remained unmatched. The CDR3 loop reads CASSLDTSGPYEQYF. The CDR3 DNA sequence: TGTGCCAGCAGCTTAGATACTAGCGGCCCCTACGAGCAGTACTTC.

This rearrangement joins TRBV12-5 to TRBJ1-1; D uncertain. Trimming stripped 3 bases from V and 2 bases from J, with 7 bases between. Looked up from germline, CDR1 is LGHNT and CDR2 is FRNRAP. CDR3 length equals 13 residues. DNA of the CDR3: TGTGCTAGTGGTTTTTCGGTAAACACTGAAGCTTTCTTT. Translated: CASGFSVNTEAFF.

The chain recombines TRBV6-1 with TRBJ2-2; 10 positions agree with TRBD2. From germline, CDR1 is MNHNS and CDR2 SASEGT. Trimming at V came to 5 bases and at J to 4 bases, leaving 7 bases not matched to a gene. The CDR3 has 16 amino acids. The CDR3: CASSKERGGSTGELFF. CDR3 in DNA: TGTGCCAGCAGTAAAGAGCGGGGGGGCAGCACCGGGGAGCTGTTTTTT.

V gene TRBV6-5 combines with J gene TRBJ2-5; 8 bases line up with TRBD1. V dropped 5 bases and J dropped 2; count of bases not matched to a gene: 4. The CDR3 runs to 14 residues. CDR1 and CDR2 (germline): MNHEY, SVGAGI. The CDR3 sequence is CASSPTGAQETQYF. For the CDR3, the DNA is TGTGCCAGCAGTCCGACAGGGGCGCAAGAGACCCAGTACTTC.